These 9 T cell receptor beta chains came from one sample sequenced in a study of molecular identifiers for immune sequencing clone quantification. TCRdb processed the PCR reads anew with MiXCR; each CDR3 protein has one entry. In the table there are 50,000 to 75,000 distinct CDR3 sequences, around 19% of which are singletons. The specimen was naive CD8+ T cells from blood, with Jurkat cell RNA spiked in. As for subset: FACS-sorted CD8+CD4-CCR7+CD45RA+ naive T cells. The receptor source for this set is a human donor in good health. Some libraries in this study had Jurkat cell RNA spiked in.

This rearrangement joins TRBV6-2 or TRBV6-3 to TRBJ2-3; no clear D gene. CDR1 and CDR2 from the germline V gene are MNHEY and SVGEGT. The CDR3 is made up of 13 amino acids. Trimming removed 1 base at V and 2 bases at J, with 4 bases between. The CDR3 DNA is TGTGCCAGCAGTTACTTCTCCACAGATACGCAGTATTTT. Translation gives CASSYFSTDTQYF.

The CDR3 protein is CASSTSSGASYEQYF. In DNA, the CDR3 is TGTGCCAGCAGCACCTCTAGCGGGGCCTCCTACGAGCAGTACTTC. The chain carries TRBV7-8 and TRBJ2-7, with TRBD2 matching over 9 bases. From germline, CDR1 is SGHVS and CDR2 FQNEAQ. The V and J ends lost 5 bases and 0 bases, in that order; junction bases with no gene match: 5. The CDR3 is 15 amino acids.

Remarks on this clonotype: Being one base from a much bigger clone, this may be a read error. The chain joins TRBV11-2 to TRBJ2-5, with D tentatively TRBD2 (5 bases). Trimming pared 5 bases from V and 13 bases from J, leaving 23 bases between. Germline-derived CDR1 and CDR2 are SGHAT and FQNNGV. This CDR3 region has 14 residues. The CDR3 nucleotides read TGTGCCAGCAGCCCGGAGGCGGGTCGGTATGACCGGTACTTC. Protein: CASSPEAGRYDRYF.

This clonotype was counted many times. This chain links TRBV7-9 with TRBJ2-5; 8 nucleotides line up with TRBD2. Trimming removed 7 bases from V and 5 bases from J; junction bases left unmatched: 12. The CDR3 runs 15 residues. Germline V gives CDR1 SEHNR, CDR2 FQNEAQ (reference sequence). In nucleotides, the CDR3 is TGTGCCAGCAAGGTCAGCGGGAGTATAGGGGAGACCCAGTACTTC. Amino acids: CASKVSGSIGETQYF.

This clonotype has at least ten counts. The chain combines TRBV7-9 with TRBJ2-5; D unresolved. The V gene lost 2 bases and the J gene lost 7 bases, with 11 bases spanning the gap. This CDR3 region has 13 residues. CDR1 is SEHNR and CDR2 is FQNEAQ in the germline V gene (reference sequence). The CDR3 DNA reads as TGTGCCAGCAGCTTATCAGCCTTTGGGACCCAGTACTTC. Translating gives CASSLSAFGTQYF.

This clonotype showed up many times. This chain uses TRBV14 with TRBJ2-5; 7 nucleotides agree with TRBD1. This CDR3 region has 17 residues. V shed 1 base and J 4 bases; nucleotides not matched to a gene: 12. CDR1 SGHDN and CDR2 FVKESK come from the germline V gene. The CDR3 region is CASSQVSQLTGVETQYF. CDR3 coding DNA: TGTGCCAGCAGCCAAGTCTCCCAACTCACAGGGGTAGAGACCCAGTACTTC.

Only one count was recorded for this clonotype. The rearrangement links TRBV7-9 to TRBJ2-1, with TRBD2 matching over 13 bases. The germline CDR1 and CDR2 sequences are SEHNR and FQNEAQ (reference sequence). The CDR3 runs 16 residues. V shed 5 bases, J shed 9 bases, and the junction held 10 bases outside the gene matches. CDR3 in DNA: TGTGCCAGCAGCCATCCGGGACTAGCGGGATGGCTTGAGCAGTTCTTC. This codes for CASSHPGLAGWLEQFF.

This clonotype showed up many times. This rearrangement joins TRBV7-3 to TRBJ2-1; D is undetermined. The germline gives CDR1 SGHTA, CDR2 FQGTGA. Trimming stripped 1 base from V and 6 bases from J, with 7 bases between. There are 13 residues in the CDR3. CDR3 in amino acids: CASSLSGRNEQFF. In DNA, the CDR3 is TGTGCCAGCAGCTTAAGCGGACGCAATGAGCAGTTCTTC.

The chain links TRBV9 to TRBJ2-1; D not resolved. The CDR3 totals 16 residues. Germline V lookup: CDR1 SGDLS, CDR2 YYNGEE. Trimming took off 0 bases at V and 0 bases at J, with 10 bases between the two ends. CDR3 in amino acids: CASSVVVTHSYNEQFF. CDR3 nucleotide sequence: TGTGCCAGCAGCGTAGTAGTGACTCACTCCTACAATGAGCAGTTCTTC.